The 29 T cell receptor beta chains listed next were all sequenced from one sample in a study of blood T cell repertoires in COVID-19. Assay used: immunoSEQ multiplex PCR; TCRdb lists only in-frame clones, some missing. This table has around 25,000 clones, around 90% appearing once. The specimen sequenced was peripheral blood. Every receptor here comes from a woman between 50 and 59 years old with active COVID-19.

This CDR3 reads CASSLYGTSEAFF. The CDR3 bases are TGTGCCAGCAGTTTATATGGGACAAGTGAAGCTTTCTTT. The chain has TRBV12-3 or TRBV12-4 and TRBJ1-1; maybe TRBD1 (6 bases). The CDR3 covers 13 residues. V dropped 2 bases and J dropped 7 bases, with 11 bases sitting between them.

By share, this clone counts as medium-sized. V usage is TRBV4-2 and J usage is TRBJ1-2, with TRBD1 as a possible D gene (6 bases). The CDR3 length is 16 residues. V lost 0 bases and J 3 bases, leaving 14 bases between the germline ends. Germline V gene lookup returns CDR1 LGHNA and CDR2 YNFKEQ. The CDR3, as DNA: TGTGCCAGCAGCCAAGATCGACAGGCGTTAGACTATGGCTACACCTTC. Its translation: CASSQDRQALDYGYTF.

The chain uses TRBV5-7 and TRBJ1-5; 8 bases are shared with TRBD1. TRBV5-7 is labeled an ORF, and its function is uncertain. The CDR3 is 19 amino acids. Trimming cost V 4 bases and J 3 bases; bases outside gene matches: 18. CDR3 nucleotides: TGTGCCAGCAGCACTTTACTGGGGCAGGGGGCCCCAATCAATCAGCCCCAGCATTTT. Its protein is CASSTLLGQGAPINQPQHF.

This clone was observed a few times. The CDR3 protein is CASSQTEASGRYEQYF. CDR3 DNA sequence: TGCGCCAGCAGCCAAACAGAGGCTAGCGGGAGATACGAGCAGTACTTC. This rearrangement joins TRBV4-1 to TRBJ2-7; 10 bases agree with TRBD2. Germline V gene sequence: CDR1 MGHRA, CDR2 YSYEKL. The junction had 8 bases not matched to a gene; V was cut back by 2 bases and J by 4 bases. The CDR3 loop spans 16 amino acids.

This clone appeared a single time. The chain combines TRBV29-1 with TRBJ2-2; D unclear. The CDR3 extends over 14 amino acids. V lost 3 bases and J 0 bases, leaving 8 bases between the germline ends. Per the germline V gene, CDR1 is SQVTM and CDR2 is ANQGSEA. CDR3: CSVDPGSNTGELFF. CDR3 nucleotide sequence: TGCAGCGTTGACCCAGGATCGAACACCGGGGAGCTGTTTTTT.

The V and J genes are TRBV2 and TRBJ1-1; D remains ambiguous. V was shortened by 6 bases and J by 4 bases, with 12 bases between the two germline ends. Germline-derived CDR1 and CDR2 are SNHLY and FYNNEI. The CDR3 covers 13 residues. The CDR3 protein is CASRMEIPTEAFF. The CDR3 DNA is TGTGCCAGCAGAATGGAGATTCCCACTGAAGCTTTCTTT. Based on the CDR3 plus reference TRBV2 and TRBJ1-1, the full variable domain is EPEVTQTPSHQVTQMGQEVILRCVPISNHLYFYWYRQILGQKVEFLVSFYNNEISEKSEIFDDQFSVERPDGSNFTLKIRSTKLEDSAMYFCASRMEIPTEAFFGQGTRLTVV.

Here the CDR3 reads CASSLATSGRAGELFF. CDR3 nucleotide sequence: TGCGCCAGCAGCTTGGCCACTAGCGGGAGGGCCGGGGAGCTGTTTTTT. The chain joins TRBV5-1 to TRBJ2-2; 13 bases map to TRBD2. There are 16 residues in the CDR3. CDR1 and CDR2 (germline): SGHRS, YFSETQ. J was trimmed by 6 bases and V by 0 bases; bases with no gene match: 2.

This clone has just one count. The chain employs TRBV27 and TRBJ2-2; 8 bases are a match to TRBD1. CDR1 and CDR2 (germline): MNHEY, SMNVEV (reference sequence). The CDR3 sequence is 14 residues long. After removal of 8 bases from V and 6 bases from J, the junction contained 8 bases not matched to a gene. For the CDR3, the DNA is TGTGCCAGCTCAGCAGGGGGCGATGCCGGGGAGCTGTTTTTT. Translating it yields CASSAGGDAGELFF.

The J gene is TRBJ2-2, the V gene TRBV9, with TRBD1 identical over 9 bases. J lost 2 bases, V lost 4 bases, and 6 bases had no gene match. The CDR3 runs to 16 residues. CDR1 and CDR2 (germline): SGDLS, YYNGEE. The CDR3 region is CASSSRDRVNTGELFF. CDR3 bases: TGTGCCAGCAGCTCGCGGGACAGGGTAAACACCGGGGAGCTGTTTTTT. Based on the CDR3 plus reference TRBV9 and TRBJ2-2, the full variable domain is DSGVTQTPKHLITATGQRVTLRCSPRSGDLSVYWYQQSLDQGLQFLIQYYNGEERAKGNILERFSAQQFPDLHSELNLSSLELGDSALYFCASSSRDRVNTGELFFGEGSRLTVL.

The CDR3 region is CASSYSGGGFYGYTF. The CDR3 nucleotides are TGTGCCAGCAGTTACTCCGGTGGCGGGTTCTATGGCTACACCTTC. The rearrangement uses TRBV6-6 and TRBJ1-2; D not certain. Trimming pared 0 bases from V and 4 bases from J, leaving 12 bases between. Germline V gene data show CDR1 as MNHNY and CDR2 as SVGAGI (reference sequence). The CDR3 spans 15 residues.

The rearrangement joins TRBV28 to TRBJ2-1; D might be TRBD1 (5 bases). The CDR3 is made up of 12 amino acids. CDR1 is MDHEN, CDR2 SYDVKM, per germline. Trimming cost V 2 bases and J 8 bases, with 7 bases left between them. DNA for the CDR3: TGTGCCAGCAGTTTAACAGGATATGAGCAGTTCTTC. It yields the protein CASSLTGYEQFF.

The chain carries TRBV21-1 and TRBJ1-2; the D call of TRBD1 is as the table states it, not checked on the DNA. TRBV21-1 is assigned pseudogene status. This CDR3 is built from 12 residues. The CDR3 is CASSRQKTGYTF. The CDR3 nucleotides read TGTGCCAGCAGCAGACAAAAGACTGGCTACACCTTC.

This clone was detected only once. The CDR3 protein is CASSTPGTNTGELFF. For the CDR3, the DNA is TGCGCCAGCAGCACCCCCGGGACGAACACCGGGGAGCTGTTTTTT. The rearrangement uses TRBV5-1 and TRBJ2-2, with D tentatively TRBD2 (5 bases). Trimming cost V 4 bases and J 0 bases, with 10 bases left between them. Germline V gene sequence: CDR1 SGHRS, CDR2 YFSETQ. This CDR3 spans 15 amino acids.

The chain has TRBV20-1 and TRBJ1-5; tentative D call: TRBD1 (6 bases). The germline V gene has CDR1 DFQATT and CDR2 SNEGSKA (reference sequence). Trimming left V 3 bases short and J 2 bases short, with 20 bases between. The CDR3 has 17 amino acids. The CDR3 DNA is TGCAGTGCTAGTCAAACCCAGGGGTTTAGTGGCAATCAGCCCCAGCATTTT. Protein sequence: CSASQTQGFSGNQPQHF.

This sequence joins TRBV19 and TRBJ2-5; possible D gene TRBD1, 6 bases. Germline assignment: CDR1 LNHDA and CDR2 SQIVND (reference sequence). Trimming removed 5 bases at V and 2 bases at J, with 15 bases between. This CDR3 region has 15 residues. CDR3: CASSRGGQLQETQYF. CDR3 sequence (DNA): TGTGCCAGTAGTCGTGGGGGACAACTACAAGAGACCCAGTACTTC.

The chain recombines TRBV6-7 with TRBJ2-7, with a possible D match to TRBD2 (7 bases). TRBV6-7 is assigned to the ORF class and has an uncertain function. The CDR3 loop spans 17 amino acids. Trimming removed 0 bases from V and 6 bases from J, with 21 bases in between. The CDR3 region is CASSYSLPRGRACEQYF. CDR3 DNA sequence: TGTGCCAGCAGTTACTCCCTTCCGAGGGGGAGGGCCTGCGAGCAGTACTTC.

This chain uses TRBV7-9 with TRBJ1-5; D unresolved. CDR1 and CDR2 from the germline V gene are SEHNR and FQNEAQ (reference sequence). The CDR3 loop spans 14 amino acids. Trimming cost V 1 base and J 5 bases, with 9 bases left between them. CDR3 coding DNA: TGTGCCAGCAGCTTAGTAGGCAGCGATCAGCCCCAGCATTTT. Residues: CASSLVGSDQPQHF.

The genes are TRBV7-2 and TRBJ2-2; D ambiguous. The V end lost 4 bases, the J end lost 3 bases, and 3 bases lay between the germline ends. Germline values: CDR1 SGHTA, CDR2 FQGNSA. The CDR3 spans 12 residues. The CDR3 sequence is CASSSYTGELFF. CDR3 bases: TGTGCCAGCAGCTCATACACCGGGGAGCTGTTTTTT.

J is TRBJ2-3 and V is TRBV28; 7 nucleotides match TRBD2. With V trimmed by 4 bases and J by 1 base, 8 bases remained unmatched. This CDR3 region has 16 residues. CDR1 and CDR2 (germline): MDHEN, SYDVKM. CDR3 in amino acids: CASSYLGGSGTDTQYF. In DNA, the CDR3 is TGTGCCAGCAGTTACCTCGGGGGGAGCGGCACAGATACGCAGTATTTT.

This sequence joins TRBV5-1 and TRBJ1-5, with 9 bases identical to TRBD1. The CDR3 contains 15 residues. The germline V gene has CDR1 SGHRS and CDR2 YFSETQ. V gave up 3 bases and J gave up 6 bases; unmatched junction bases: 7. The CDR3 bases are TGCGCCAGCAGCTCACAGGGGGCGGGGGGTCAGCCCCAGCATTTT. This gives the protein CASSSQGAGGQPQHF.

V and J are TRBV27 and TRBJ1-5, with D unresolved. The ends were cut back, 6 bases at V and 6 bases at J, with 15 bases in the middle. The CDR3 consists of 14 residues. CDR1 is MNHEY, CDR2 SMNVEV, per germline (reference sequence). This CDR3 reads CASREAFESQPQHF. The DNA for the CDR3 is TGTGCCAGCAGGGAGGCCTTTGAAAGTCAGCCCCAGCATTTT.

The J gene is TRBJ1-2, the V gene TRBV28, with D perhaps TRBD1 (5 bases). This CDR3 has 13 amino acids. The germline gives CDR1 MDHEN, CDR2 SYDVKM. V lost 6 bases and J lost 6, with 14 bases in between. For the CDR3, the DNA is TGTGCCAGCAGCCCAGGTGCGGGACATGGCTACACCTTC. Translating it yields CASSPGAGHGYTF.

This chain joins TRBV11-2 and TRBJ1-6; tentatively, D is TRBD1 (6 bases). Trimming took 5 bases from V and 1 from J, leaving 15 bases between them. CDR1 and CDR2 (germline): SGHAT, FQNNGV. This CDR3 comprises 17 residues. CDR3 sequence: CASSLGRGWSYNSPLHF. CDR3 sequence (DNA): TGTGCCAGCAGCCTAGGCAGGGGTTGGTCCTATAATTCACCCCTCCACTTT.

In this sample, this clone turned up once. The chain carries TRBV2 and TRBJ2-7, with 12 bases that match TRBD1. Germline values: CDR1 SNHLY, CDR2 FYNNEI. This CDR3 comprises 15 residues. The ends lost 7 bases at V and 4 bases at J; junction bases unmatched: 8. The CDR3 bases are TGTGCCAGCACCCCAACGGGACAGGGGGCTTACGAGCAGTACTTC. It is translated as CASTPTGQGAYEQYF.

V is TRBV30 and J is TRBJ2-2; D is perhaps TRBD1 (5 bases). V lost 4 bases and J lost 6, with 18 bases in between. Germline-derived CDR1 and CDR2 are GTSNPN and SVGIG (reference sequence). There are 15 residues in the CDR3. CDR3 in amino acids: CAWNPGRVGSGELFF. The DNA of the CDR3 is TGTGCCTGGAACCCTGGCAGGGTAGGATCCGGGGAGCTGTTTTTT.

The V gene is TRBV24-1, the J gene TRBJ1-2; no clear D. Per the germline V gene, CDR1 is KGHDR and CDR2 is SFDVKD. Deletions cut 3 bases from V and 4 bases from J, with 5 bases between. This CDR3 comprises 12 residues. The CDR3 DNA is TGTGCCACCAGTGATCGGGTCTATGGCTACACCTTC. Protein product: CATSDRVYGYTF.

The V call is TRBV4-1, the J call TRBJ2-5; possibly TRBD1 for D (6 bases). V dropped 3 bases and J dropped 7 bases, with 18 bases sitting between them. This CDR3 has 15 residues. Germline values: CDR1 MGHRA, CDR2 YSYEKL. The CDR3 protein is CASSHFTGREGTQYF. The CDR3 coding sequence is TGCGCCAGCAGCCACTTCACAGGGCGCGAGGGGACCCAGTACTTC.

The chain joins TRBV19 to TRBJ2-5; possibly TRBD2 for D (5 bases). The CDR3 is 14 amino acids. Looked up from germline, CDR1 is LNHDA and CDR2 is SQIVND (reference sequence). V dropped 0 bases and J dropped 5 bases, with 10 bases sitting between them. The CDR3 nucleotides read TGTGCCAGTAGTATAGATACTAGTCGGGAGACCCAGTACTTC. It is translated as CASSIDTSRETQYF.

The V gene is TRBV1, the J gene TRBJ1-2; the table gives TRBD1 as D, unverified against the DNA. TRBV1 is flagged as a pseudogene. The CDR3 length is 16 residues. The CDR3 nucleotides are TGCACCAGCAGCCAAGAATTTCCCACAGGGCTCTATGGCTACACCTTC. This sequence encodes CTSSQEFPTGLYGYTF.